Presented here are 21 T cell receptor beta chains from one specimen sequenced in a study of blood T cell repertoires in COVID-19. Generated by immunoSEQ multiplex PCR, the TCRdb table keeps only in-frame clones and is missing some. The table includes roughly 270,000 clones, around 85% detected once. Specimen: PBMCs or T cells enriched from blood (not recorded which). These receptor sequences come from a woman between 45 and 60 years old who had recovered from COVID-19.

About this clone itself: The same CDR3 is also encoded by other DNA sequences in this sample. This sequence joins TRBV30 and TRBJ2-2; 10 bases map to TRBD2. V was clipped by 3 bases and J by 2 bases; unmatched bases: 6. Per the germline V gene, CDR1 is GTSNPN and CDR2 is SVGIG (reference sequence). This CDR3 is 16 amino acids long. The CDR3 sequence: CAWRAGLASNTGELFF. In nucleotides, the CDR3 is TGTGCCTGGAGAGCGGGACTAGCGAGCAACACCGGGGAGCTGTTTTTT.

The chain uses TRBV19 and TRBJ1-2; no reliable D call. The CDR3 contains 12 residues. Germline CDR1 LNHDA, CDR2 SQIVND (reference sequence). V lost 8 bases to trimming and J lost 5 bases, with 12 bases between them. The chain's CDR3 is CASRAGLYGYTF. CDR3 bases: TGTGCCAGTCGAGCGGGTCTATATGGCTACACCTTC.

The V call is TRBV6-1, the J call TRBJ2-7; 7 bases align to TRBD2. V shed 1 base, J shed 2 bases, and the junction held 11 bases outside the gene matches. The germline V gene has CDR1 MNHNS and CDR2 SASEGT. The CDR3 has 17 amino acids. The CDR3 bases are TGTGCCAGCAGTGAAGTTCGATCCGGGACTATCCCCTACGAGCAGTACTTC. It specifies CASSEVRSGTIPYEQYF.

This clone was seen more than once but under ten times. This chain joins TRBV4-2 and TRBJ2-1; TRBD2 agrees at 7 bases. Unmatched junction bases numbered 5, after V lost 1 base and J lost 5 bases. The germline V gene encodes CDR1 LGHNA and CDR2 YNFKEQ. The CDR3 loop spans 15 amino acids. The CDR3 DNA is TGTGCCAGCAGCCAAGGGGCGGGAGTTAACAATGAGCAGTTCTTC. Amino acids: CASSQGAGVNNEQFF.

The chain uses TRBV7-8 and TRBJ1-4; D is unresolved. Germline CDR1 is SGHVS and CDR2 is FQNEAQ. This CDR3 has 17 amino acids. Trimming took off 1 base at V and 10 bases at J, with 22 bases between the two ends. The CDR3, as DNA: TGTGCCAGCAGCTTAGGAGGAGGGTCGGGCGGGAGTAGAAAACTGTTTTTT. Translating it yields CASSLGGGSGGSRKLFF.

This clone was counted once. The chain joins TRBV30 to TRBJ2-1; the D gene is possibly TRBD1 (5 bases). The length of the CDR3 is 13 residues. Trimming removed 4 bases at V and 5 bases at J, with 12 bases between. Looked up from germline, CDR1 is GTSNPN and CDR2 is SVGIG (reference sequence). The CDR3 bases are TGTGCCTGGAACTCCAGGGTGGACAATGAGCAGTTCTTC. Protein product: CAWNSRVDNEQFF.

The chain recombines TRBV10-3 with TRBJ1-1; D is undetermined. Trimming removed 10 bases at V and 1 base at J, with 22 bases between. This CDR3 is built from 16 residues. Germline-derived CDR1 and CDR2 are ENHRY and SYGVKD. The CDR3 loop is CATKRSGVVENTEAFF. CDR3 nucleotide sequence: TGTGCCACTAAAAGATCCGGGGTAGTGGAGAACACTGAAGCTTTCTTT.

The CDR3 protein is CASSPSGGGWDTQYF. The CDR3 DNA is TGTGCCAGCAGCCCCTCGGGGGGGGGCTGGGATACGCAGTATTTT. The chain uses TRBV11-2 and TRBJ2-3; 8 bases map to TRBD2. Germline V lookup: CDR1 SGHAT, CDR2 FQNNGV. With V trimmed by 5 bases and J by 6 bases, 10 bases remained unmatched. The CDR3 extends over 15 amino acids. Based on the CDR3 plus reference TRBV11-2 and TRBJ2-3, the full variable domain is EAGVAQSPRYKIIEKRQSVAFWCNPISGHATLYWYQQILGQGPKLLIQFQNNGVVDDSQLPKDRFSAERLKGVDSTLKIQPAKLEDSAVYLCASSPSGGGWDTQYFGPGTRLTVL.

CDR3 DNA sequence: TGTGCCAGCAGCCGCGACAGGGGGCTCATGAACACTGAAGCTTTCTTT. Translated, it gives CASSRDRGLMNTEAFF. This chain uses TRBV7-2 with TRBJ1-1, with 10 bases identical to TRBD1. Looked up from germline, CDR1 is SGHTA and CDR2 is FQGNSA. This CDR3 region has 16 residues. With V trimmed by 5 bases and J by 0 bases, 6 bases remained unmatched.

CDR3 in amino acids: CATSRGSTGKNQPQHF. CDR3 nucleotide sequence: TGTGCCACCAGCAGAGGGTCGACAGGGAAGAATCAGCCCCAGCATTTT. V usage is TRBV15 and J usage is TRBJ1-5; 7 bases are a match to TRBD1. The CDR3 spans 16 residues. Trimming at V came to 1 base and at J to 4 bases, leaving 7 bases not matched to a gene. Germline CDR1 is LNHNV and CDR2 is YYDKDF (reference sequence).

V usage is TRBV5-1 and J usage is TRBJ2-2, with D possibly being TRBD2 (5 bases). Germline CDR1 and CDR2: SGHRS and YFSETQ. CDR3 length: 16 amino acids. V was pared by 3 bases and J by 6 bases, with 18 bases between. The CDR3 loop reads CASSSGPSGGPGELFF. The DNA for the CDR3 is TGCGCCAGCAGCTCCGGGCCTTCTGGAGGCCCCGGGGAGCTGTTTTTT.

The rearrangement uses TRBV29-1 and TRBJ1-3; the D is unclear. V shed 7 bases and J shed 1 base, with 17 bases lying between them. The CDR3 runs to 15 residues. Germline values: CDR1 SQVTM, CDR2 ANQGSEA. CDR3 nucleotide sequence: TGCAGCGCCCTCTTCACGGGAGGGTCTGGAAACACCATATATTTT. Protein product: CSALFTGGSGNTIYF.

The chain is built from TRBV12-3 or TRBV12-4 and TRBJ1-2, with D perhaps TRBD1 (5 bases). There are 12 residues in the CDR3. Trimming cost V 10 bases and J 6 bases, with 15 bases left between them. This chain's CDR3 is CATSQGYDGYTF. CDR3 bases: TGTGCCACCTCTCAGGGCTACGATGGCTACACCTTC.

J is TRBJ2-3 and V is TRBV19; possible D gene TRBD1, 6 bases. V dropped 11 bases and J dropped 1 base, with 16 bases sitting between them. The length of the CDR3 is 14 residues. Germline CDR1 reads LNHDA; CDR2 reads SQIVND (reference sequence). The CDR3 nucleotides read TGTGCCTCCTACGGGGCAGGGGGCACAGATACGCAGTATTTT. Translating it yields CASYGAGGTDTQYF.

The chain combines TRBV25-1 with TRBJ1-2; D remains ambiguous. Trimming shortened V by 6 bases and J by 4 bases, and 12 bases separated the two germline ends. CDR1 and CDR2 (germline): MGHDK, SYGVNS. This CDR3 region has 13 residues. The CDR3 loop reads CASSVSSSYGYTF. The CDR3 bases are TGTGCCAGCAGCGTGAGTTCGAGCTATGGCTACACCTTC.

J is TRBJ1-5 and V is TRBV11-3, with 8 nucleotides matching TRBD1. The CDR3 is 20 residues long. Germline V CDR1 and CDR2: SGHNT, YENEEA. V was pared by 0 bases and J by 0 bases, with 13 bases of the junction left unmatched. The CDR3 nucleotides read TGTGCCAGCAGCTTAGATGATGGCAGGGGGCTGGGGTTTAGCAATCAGCCCCAGCATTTT. It is translated as CASSLDDGRGLGFSNQPQHF.

This clone was counted a few times. The genes are TRBV9 and TRBJ1-1, with D possibly TRBD1 on 5 matching bases. Germline assignment: CDR1 SGDLS and CDR2 YYNGEE. Trimming left V 4 bases short and J 0 bases short, with 13 bases between. The CDR3 sequence is 15 residues long. The DNA of the CDR3 is TGTGCCAGCAGCCTTCTTCAGGGTCTGAACACTGAAGCTTTCTTT. Amino acids: CASSLLQGLNTEAFF.

The gene calls are TRBV11-2 and TRBJ2-1, with D tentatively TRBD1 (5 bases). Between the trimmed V and J ends, which lost 3 bases and 4 bases, there was a span of 16 bases. Germline assignment: CDR1 SGHAT and CDR2 FQNNGV. The CDR3 loop spans 16 amino acids. The CDR3 region has the DNA TGTGCCAGCAGCTTTGAAGTAAGGCGACAGTACAATGAGCAGTTCTTC. It is translated as CASSFEVRRQYNEQFF.

This clone has more than one count but fewer than ten. The chain links TRBV10-3 to TRBJ1-1; TRBD1 might be the D (5 bases). V lost 4 bases and J lost 1, with 7 bases in between. The CDR3 covers 13 residues. Germline V lookup: CDR1 ENHRY, CDR2 SYGVKD. The CDR3 is CAISAQANTEAFF. Here the CDR3 DNA reads TGTGCCATCAGTGCACAGGCGAACACTGAAGCTTTCTTT.

CDR3 protein: CASDVGQGWTDTQYF. Written as DNA, the CDR3 is TGTGCCTCGGACGTCGGACAGGGGTGGACAGATACGCAGTATTTT. The J gene is TRBJ2-3, the V gene TRBV19; 9 positions match TRBD1. Germline lookup yields CDR1 LNHDA and CDR2 SQIVND (reference sequence). J was trimmed by 3 bases and V by 11 bases; bases with no gene match: 12. The CDR3 extends over 15 amino acids. Full variable domain (outside the CDR3, taken from reference TRBV19 and TRBJ2-3): DGGITQSPKYLFRKEGQNVTLSCEQNLNHDAMYWYRQDPGQGLRLIYYSQIVNDFQKGDIAEGYSVSREKKESFPLTVTSAQKNPTAFYLCASDVGQGWTDTQYFGPGTRLTVL.

The chain combines TRBV29-1 with TRBJ1-1, with TRBD1 matching over 7 bases. CDR1 is SQVTM, CDR2 ANQGSEA, per germline. With 4 bases clipped from V and 3 bases from J, the junction kept 8 bases outside the gene matches. This CDR3 is 14 amino acids long. Written as DNA, the CDR3 is TGCAGCGTTGGGGACAGCTATGAATACACTGAAGCTTTCTTT. Its translation: CSVGDSYEYTEAFF.